Listed here are 8 T cell receptor beta chains from one sample, sequenced in a study of T cell changes during pregnancy in multiple sclerosis. Using immunoSEQ multiplex PCR, the repertoire was profiled, and TCRdb retains in-frame clones only, with some absent. The repertoire has under 110,000 clones, around 90% of them found once; the top ten carry approximately 1.6%. The input for sequencing was peripheral blood, taken after pregnancy. All receptors derive from a female donor with multiple sclerosis, enrolled in a pregnancy study.

The chain joins TRBV27 to TRBJ2-3, with TRBD2 matching over 7 bases. Per the germline V gene, CDR1 is MNHEY and CDR2 is SMNVEV (reference sequence). This CDR3 has 18 residues. V lost 5 bases to trimming and J lost 2 bases; unmatched junction nucleotides: 16. CDR3 loop: CASSTLGPGLPDTDTQYF. For the CDR3, the DNA is TGTGCCAGCAGTACCCTGGGGCCGGGACTACCCGACACAGATACGCAGTATTTT.

J is TRBJ2-2 and V is TRBV25-1, with 7 bases that match TRBD1. CDR3 size: 15 residues. CDR1 is MGHDK and CDR2 is SYGVNS in the germline V gene. The V segment lost 2 bases and the J segment 13 bases; nucleotides outside the gene matches: 13. The CDR3 sequence is CASSEHKRTGRRLFF. DNA for the CDR3: TGTGCCAGCAGTGAACACAAAAGGACAGGCCGCCGGCTGTTTTTT.

This chain connects TRBV5-6 to TRBJ2-7; TRBD2 is a possible D gene (5 bases). Trimming shortened V by 1 base and J by 1 base, and 9 bases separated the two germline ends. The CDR3 has 14 amino acids. CDR1 and CDR2 from the germline V gene are SGHDT and YYEEEE. CDR3 DNA: TGTGCCAGCAGCTTGTTAGAGGGTTCCTACGAGCAGTACTTC. Protein: CASSLLEGSYEQYF.

This rearrangement joins TRBV7-2 to TRBJ2-3, with 9 bases aligning to TRBD1. The CDR3 has 15 residues. CDR1 SGHTA and CDR2 FQGNSA come from the germline V gene. The junction had 8 bases not matched to a gene; V was cut back by 1 base and J by 9 bases. CDR3 nucleotides: TGTGCCAGCAGCTTAGTGGGACAGGGAGCGCAAACGCAGTATTTT. Amino acid sequence: CASSLVGQGAQTQYF.

The gene calls are TRBV9 and TRBJ2-7, with 10 bases matching TRBD2. The CDR3 loop spans 17 amino acids. V lost 3 bases and J lost 3; bases outside the gene matches: 12. From germline, CDR1 is SGDLS and CDR2 YYNGEE. CDR3 DNA: TGTGCCAGCAGCGGAGGAGTAGCGGGGGGCCGGCACTACGAGCAGTACTTC. It specifies CASSGGVAGGRHYEQYF. The entire variable domain, with the rest obtained from reference TRBV9 and TRBJ2-7, is as follows: DSGVTQTPKHLITATGQRVTLRCSPRSGDLSVYWYQQSLDQGLQFLIQYYNGEERAKGNILERFSAQQFPDLHSELNLSSLELGDSALYFCASSGGVAGGRHYEQYFGPGTRLTVT.

This sequence joins TRBV7-7 and TRBJ2-5; possibly TRBD2 for D (5 bases). The germline V and J ends were trimmed by 5 bases and 2 bases, with 9 bases remaining between them. The CDR3 spans 13 residues. From germline, CDR1 is SSHAT and CDR2 FNYEAQ (reference sequence). Written as DNA, the CDR3 is TGTGCCAGCAGCCCGGACTCTCAAGAGACCCAGTACTTC. It specifies CASSPDSQETQYF. The full variable domain, in which reference TRBV7-7 and TRBJ2-5 provide the parts outside the CDR3, is GAGVSQSPRYKVTKRGQDVTLRCDPISSHATLYWYQQALGQGPEFLTYFNYEAQPDKSGLPSDRFSAERPEGSISTLTIQRTEQRDSAMYRCASSPDSQETQYFGPGTRLLVL.

This clone showed up just once. The chain couples TRBV19 to TRBJ1-2, with D unresolved. The CDR3 contains 13 residues. V dropped 3 bases and J dropped 3 bases, with 8 bases sitting between them. In germline, CDR1 is LNHDA, CDR2 SQIVND (reference sequence). The CDR3 coding sequence is TGTGCCAGTAGTATGGGCAGAGACTATGGCTACACCTTC. This sequence encodes CASSMGRDYGYTF.

V is TRBV19 and J is TRBJ1-2; maybe TRBD1 (5 bases). Per germline, CDR1 LNHDA and CDR2 SQIVND (reference sequence). This CDR3 contains 13 residues. V was shortened by 5 bases and J by 7 bases, with 14 bases between the two germline ends. CDR3 in DNA: TGTGCCAGTAGTGCCGACACAGGATCTGGCTACACCTTC. Residues: CASSADTGSGYTF. Full variable domain (missing parts from reference TRBV19 and TRBJ1-2): DGGITQSPKYLFRKEGQNVTLSCEQNLNHDAMYWYRQDPGQGLRLIYYSQIVNDFQKGDIAEGYSVSREKKESFPLTVTSAQKNPTAFYLCASSADTGSGYTFGSGTRLTVV.